This TCR beta chain was identified in a study of Ad26.COV2.S vaccination and SARS-CoV-2 variants. On this clone itself: Its antigen is undetermined.

Study-level results: Placebo recipients showed lower spike-specific TCR breadth than vaccinees. Breadth measured for non-spike TCRs was similar across vaccine and placebo recipients. Breadth and depth estimates from TCRs may understate total T cell responses.

Sequencing used immunoSEQ multiplex PCR; TCRdb keeps in-frame clones, though not all of them. The table lists tens of thousands of clones, roughly 84% of them singletons. CDR3 length: 16 residues. Germline V gene lookup returns CDR1 MNHEY and CDR2 SVGEGT. Trimming cost V 6 bases and J 3 bases, with 21 bases left between them. The chain employs TRBV6-2 or TRBV6-3 and TRBJ2-7, with a possible D match to TRBD1 (5 bases). The sequence came from a human donor who had recovered from COVID-19. The source was peripheral blood, collected after recovery from COVID-19. CDR3: CASSPTSQGNDYEQYF. CDR3 sequence (DNA): TGTGCCAGCAGCCCTACTTCGCAGGGAAATGACTACGAGCAGTACTTC.